The 20 T cell receptor beta chains in this list originate from one sample, sequenced in a study of blood T cell repertoires in COVID-19. Produced via immunoSEQ multiplex PCR; TCRdb's table is partial and in-frame only. Of fewer than 25,000 clones in the sample, 90% are singletons; the top ten hold around 2.9%. The sample consisted of peripheral blood. The receptors were sampled from a man between 65 and 80 years old with acute or convalescent COVID-19.

V usage is TRBV3-1 (or the pseudogene TRBV3-2) and J usage is TRBJ2-1; 11 nucleotides match TRBD2. V lost 6 bases and J lost 2; bases outside the gene matches: 3. The CDR3 is 15 amino acids. Germline assignment: CDR1 LGHDT and CDR2 YNNKEL (reference sequence). The CDR3 spells CASRHSGRAYNEQFF. The CDR3 DNA follows: TGTGCCAGCAGACATAGCGGGAGGGCCTACAATGAGCAGTTCTTC.

The chain links TRBV28 to TRBJ1-6; weak D call: TRBD1 (6 bases). There are 15 residues in the CDR3. V dropped 5 bases and J dropped 5 bases, with 13 bases sitting between them. Germline loops: CDR1 MDHEN, CDR2 SYDVKM. CDR3 in DNA: TGTGCCAGCAGTATCAGACAGGAAAATAATTCACCCCTCCACTTT. It encodes CASSIRQENNSPLHF.

The rearrangement uses TRBV4-1 and TRBJ2-2; D may be TRBD2 (5 bases). Germline lookup yields CDR1 MGHRA and CDR2 YSYEKL. This CDR3 is built from 16 residues. Trimming shortened V by 0 bases and J by 3 bases, and 11 bases separated the two germline ends. CDR3 coding DNA: TGCGCCAGCAGCCAAGAGGTCCGACTACACACCGGGGAGCTGTTTTTT. Translated: CASSQEVRLHTGELFF.

The J gene is TRBJ2-1, the V gene TRBV7-2, with 8 nucleotides matching TRBD2. J was trimmed by 6 bases and V by 3 bases; bases with no gene match: 10. Germline V lookup: CDR1 SGHTA, CDR2 FQGNSA. The CDR3 extends over 16 amino acids. DNA of the CDR3: TGTGCCAGCAGCTTTGATCGGGGGGGCTCTATCAATGAGCAGTTCTTC. Its protein is CASSFDRGGSINEQFF.

This clone was seen once. The chain links TRBV15 to TRBJ2-3; TRBD2 matches 10 bases. CDR3 length: 16 amino acids. Unmatched junction bases numbered 14, after V lost 5 bases and J lost 9 bases. The germline gives CDR1 LNHNV, CDR2 YYDKDF (reference sequence). CDR3 DNA sequence: TGTGCCACCAGCCCCCGGTTAGCGGGGGGACTCGGGACGCAGTATTTT. As protein: CATSPRLAGGLGTQYF.

The rearrangement links TRBV5-4 to TRBJ2-7; 11 bases match TRBD1. Per the germline V gene, CDR1 is SGHNT and CDR2 is YYREEE (reference sequence). This CDR3 region has 13 residues. V shed 3 bases, J shed 6 bases, and the junction held 2 bases outside the gene matches. The CDR3 reads CASSWTGGGEQYF. The CDR3 region has the DNA TGTGCCAGCAGCTGGACAGGGGGCGGCGAGCAGTACTTC.

Only one count was recorded for this clone. The chain is built from TRBV5-4 and TRBJ2-7; D may be TRBD2 (6 bases). CDR3 size: 14 residues. Trimming cost V 4 bases and J 3 bases, with 14 bases left between them. Germline V gene sequence: CDR1 SGHNT, CDR2 YYREEE (reference sequence). The CDR3 sequence is CASSRLGTDYEQYF. DNA for the CDR3: TGTGCCAGCAGCCGATTAGGGACTGACTACGAGCAGTACTTC.

This sequence joins TRBV7-9 and TRBJ2-7, with a weak D call TRBD2 (5 bases). CDR1 is SEHNR and CDR2 is FQNEAQ in the germline V gene (reference sequence). V shed 5 bases and J shed 6 bases, with 17 bases lying between them. The CDR3 is made up of 14 amino acids. The CDR3 DNA reads as TGTGCCAGCAGCGCCGGGGTTGACGCTTCCGAGCAGTACTTC. It encodes CASSAGVDASEQYF.

This clone has only one observation. The chain joins TRBV28 to TRBJ2-1; 10 positions agree with TRBD2. Germline CDR1 and CDR2: MDHEN and SYDVKM. CDR3 length: 17 residues. V dropped 7 bases and J dropped 5; count of bases not matched to a gene: 14. CDR3 sequence (DNA): TGTGCCAGCACCCTCGGACTAGCGGAAATGAGGGACAATGAGCAGTTCTTC. Protein sequence: CASTLGLAEMRDNEQFF.

The genes are TRBV5-1 and TRBJ1-2, with D possibly TRBD1 on 6 matching bases. Germline CDR1 is SGHRS and CDR2 is YFSETQ. Deletions cut 0 bases from V and 1 base from J, with 10 bases between. There are 15 residues in the CDR3. As DNA, the CDR3 is TGCGCCAGCAGCTTGGACGGACAGAGTAACTATGGCTACACCTTC. Its translation is CASSLDGQSNYGYTF.

This clone was seen only once. The chain couples TRBV19 to TRBJ2-2, with D perhaps matching TRBD1 (6 bases). The CDR3 has 15 residues. V was clipped by 10 bases and J by 4 bases, with 19 bases between them. Per the germline V gene, CDR1 is LNHDA and CDR2 is SQIVND (reference sequence). The CDR3: CANTMGHPVTGELFF. The DNA for the CDR3 is TGTGCCAACACAATGGGACACCCGGTCACCGGGGAGCTGTTTTTT.

The chain has TRBV2 and TRBJ1-1; TRBD1 agrees at 8 bases. This CDR3 comprises 13 residues. Looked up from germline, CDR1 is SNHLY and CDR2 is FYNNEI. V lost 6 bases to trimming and J lost 10 bases; unmatched junction nucleotides: 10. CDR3: CASRAGQGIGAFF. The CDR3, as DNA: TGTGCCAGCAGAGCCGGACAGGGTATTGGAGCTTTCTTT.

The chain couples TRBV7-2 to TRBJ1-6; no firm D call. CDR1 is SGHTA and CDR2 is FQGNSA in the germline V gene. This CDR3 spans 15 amino acids. V was pared by 2 bases and J by 0 bases, with 5 bases between. The CDR3 spells CASSLTGSYNSPLHF. CDR3 bases: TGTGCCAGCAGCTTAACGGGCTCCTATAATTCACCCCTCCACTTT.

V and J are TRBV18 and TRBJ2-2; tentative D call: TRBD2 (5 bases). Germline V gene data show CDR1 as KGHSH and CDR2 as LQKENI. Trimming shortened V by 3 bases and J by 4 bases, and 21 bases separated the two germline ends. The CDR3 is 18 residues long. The CDR3 loop reads CASSPPMLAGTGTGELFF. The DNA for the CDR3 is TGTGCCAGCTCACCCCCCATGCTAGCCGGTACGGGCACCGGGGAGCTGTTTTTT.

The rearrangement uses TRBV4-1 and TRBJ2-1, with D possibly being TRBD1 (5 bases). From germline, CDR1 is MGHRA and CDR2 YSYEKL. V was trimmed by 1 base and J by 4 bases, leaving 14 bases between them. This CDR3 is built from 16 residues. DNA for the CDR3: TGCGCCAGCAGCCAAGGGGGCGGAAGATATTACAATGAGCAGTTCTTC. This codes for CASSQGGGRYYNEQFF.

The chain links TRBV6-2 or TRBV6-3 to TRBJ1-1; no clear D. The length of the CDR3 is 14 residues. The ends were cut back, 2 bases at V and 1 base at J, with 8 bases in the middle. From germline, CDR1 is MNHEY and CDR2 SVGEGT. The CDR3 is CASSYRVRNTEAFF. For the CDR3, the DNA is TGTGCCAGCAGTTACCGAGTGAGGAACACTGAAGCTTTCTTT.

The rearrangement links TRBV5-6 to TRBJ2-3; D is undetermined. Germline CDR1 reads SGHDT; CDR2 reads YYEEEE. The CDR3 is 16 amino acids. V was pared by 0 bases and J by 2 bases, with 13 bases between. The CDR3 is CASSLAGSLLTDTQYF. CDR3 nucleotide sequence: TGTGCCAGCAGCTTGGCTGGTAGTCTCCTCACAGATACGCAGTATTTT.

The chain recombines TRBV2 with TRBJ2-4; D unresolved. Trimming stripped 7 bases from V and 9 bases from J, with 10 bases between. The CDR3 is 11 amino acids. Germline CDR1 reads SNHLY; CDR2 reads FYNNEI. DNA for the CDR3: TGTGCCAGCACAGTTCAGGCCATTCAGTACTTC. This sequence encodes CASTVQAIQYF.

This chain connects TRBV7-8 to TRBJ2-7; tentative D call: TRBD2 (6 bases). The CDR3 contains 13 residues. Germline V lookup: CDR1 SGHVS, CDR2 FQNEAQ. V shed 0 bases and J shed 4 bases, with 7 bases lying between them. In nucleotides, the CDR3 is TGTGCCAGCAGCTTAGCGCGGGGTTACGAGCAGTACTTC. Amino acids: CASSLARGYEQYF. The complete variable domain, with remaining parts taken from reference TRBV7-8 and TRBJ2-7, reads GAGVSQSPRYKVAKRGQDVALRCDPISGHVSLFWYQQALGQGPEFLTYFQNEAQLDKSGLPSDRFFAERPEGSVSTLKIQRTQQEDSAVYLCASSLARGYEQYFGPGTRLTVT.

CDR3 coding DNA: TGTGCCAGCAGGAGCGACGCGGGAGGGCCCCAGTTCTTC. Translated, it gives CASRSDAGGPQFF. The rearrangement links TRBV6-5 to TRBJ2-1; 9 positions match TRBD2. After removal of 6 bases from V and 13 bases from J, the junction contained 10 bases not matched to a gene. CDR3 length equals 13 residues. Per germline, CDR1 MNHEY and CDR2 SVGAGI.